The source of this TCR beta chain is a study of CD8 T cells in Susac syndrome. The germline gives CDR1 KGHSH, CDR2 LQKENI. The CDR3 is 17 residues long. V lost 3 bases, J lost 0 bases, and 15 bases lay in between. RNA, at roughly 0.45 to 1 ug, was reverse transcribed with random hexamers. TCRdb independently ran MiXCR on the immunoSEQ multiplex PCR reads; one entry per CDR3 protein. The profile shows under 550,000 distinct CDR3 sequences, roughly 85% of them singletons. The clonotype comes from a human donor with multiple sclerosis. V is TRBV18 and J is TRBJ1-3; D call uncertain. The sequenced material came from CD8+ T cells from PBMCs. CDR3 in amino acids: CASSPSAVDFSGNTIYF. CDR3 nucleotides: TGTGCCAGCTCACCCTCCGCCGTCGATTTCTCTGGAAACACCATATATTTT.